The T cell receptor beta chain described here comes from a study of blood T cell repertoires in COVID-19. The wider study: Acute-phase and convalescent COVID-19 samples originated in the United States, Italy and Spain. PBMCs, B-cell-depleted T cells, or T cells were the source of the cDNA or gDNA that made up the material.

In the study's own analysis: The authors estimated nucleated cell counts from reference gene primer amplification. Only in-frame clones appear in the TCRdb table, and some are missing; sequencing was by immunoSEQ multiplex PCR. V and J calls and clone size are those listed in that table; D and trimming were worked out from the DNA. The table lists some 400,000 clones, more than 70% of them singletons. The CDR3 spans 15 residues. Germline V gene data show CDR1 as SNHLY and CDR2 as FYNNEI. Trimming shortened V by 5 bases and J by 0 bases, and 13 bases separated the two germline ends. Seattle patients were enrolled while actively infected and followed longitudinally.

The sample consisted of peripheral blood. The chain carries TRBV2 and TRBJ1-1; D possibly corresponds to TRBD1 (6 bases). The TCR was taken from a woman in her 30s with COVID-19, enrolled during active disease. DNA for the CDR3: TGTGCCAGCAGTCTATACAGGGTCATGAACACTGAAGCTTTCTTT. Its translation is CASSLYRVMNTEAFF.